This TCR beta chain was sequenced for a study of T cell clones after liver transplantation. In the study overall: Samples came from ITN030ST, which attempted immunosuppression withdrawal within 2 years of liver transplantation. Post-transplant blood was tracked for graft-donor-reactive T cell clones identified in a pre-transplant mixed lymphocyte reaction.

V was clipped by 5 bases and J by 6 bases; unmatched bases: 8. This CDR3 spans 15 amino acids. CDR1 is MDHEN and CDR2 is SYDVKM in the germline V gene. Clones were read by immunoSEQ multiplex PCR, and TCRdb kept only the in-frame ones, dropping some. The profile shows approximately 51,000 clones, approximately 87% of them singletons. This specimen consisted of CD8+ T cells from blood, obtained 12 months after liver transplant. The rearrangement uses TRBV28 and TRBJ1-5, with 9 bases aligning to TRBD1. The sequence came from a human patient who received a liver transplant. Some T cells may originate from the graft donor. The CDR3 DNA is TGTGCCAGCAGTACCGGACAGGGGTTCCGTCAGCCCCAGCATTTT. Translating it yields CASSTGQGFRQPQHF. Drawing the rest from reference TRBV28 and TRBJ1-5, the complete variable domain is DVKVTQSSRYLVKRTGEKVFLECVQDMDHENMFWYRQDPGLGLRLIYFSYDVKMKEKGDIPEGYSVSREKKERFSLILESASTNQTSMYLCASSTGQGFRQPQHFGDGTRLSIL.